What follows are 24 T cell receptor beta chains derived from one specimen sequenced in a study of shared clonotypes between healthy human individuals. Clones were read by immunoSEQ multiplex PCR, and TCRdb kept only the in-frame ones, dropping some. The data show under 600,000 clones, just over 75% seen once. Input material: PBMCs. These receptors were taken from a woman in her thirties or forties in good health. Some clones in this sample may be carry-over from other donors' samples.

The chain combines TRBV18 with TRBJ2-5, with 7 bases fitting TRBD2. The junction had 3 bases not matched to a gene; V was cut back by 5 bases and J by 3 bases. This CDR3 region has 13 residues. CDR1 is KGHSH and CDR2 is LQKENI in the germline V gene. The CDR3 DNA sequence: TGTGCCAGCTCAGCTAGCGGCGAAGAGACCCAGTACTTC. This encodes CASSASGEETQYF.

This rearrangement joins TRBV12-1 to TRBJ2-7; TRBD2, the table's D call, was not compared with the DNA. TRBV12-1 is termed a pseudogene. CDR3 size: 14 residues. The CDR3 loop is CASSSRSGSYEQYF. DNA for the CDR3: TGTGCCAGCAGCTCCCGGAGCGGCTCCTACGAGCAGTACTTC.

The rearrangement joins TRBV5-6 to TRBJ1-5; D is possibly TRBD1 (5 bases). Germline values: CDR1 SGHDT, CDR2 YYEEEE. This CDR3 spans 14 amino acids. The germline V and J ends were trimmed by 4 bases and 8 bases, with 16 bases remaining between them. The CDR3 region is CASSPRTGGEPQHF. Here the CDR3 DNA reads TGTGCCAGCAGCCCCAGGACGGGGGGAGAGCCCCAGCATTTT.

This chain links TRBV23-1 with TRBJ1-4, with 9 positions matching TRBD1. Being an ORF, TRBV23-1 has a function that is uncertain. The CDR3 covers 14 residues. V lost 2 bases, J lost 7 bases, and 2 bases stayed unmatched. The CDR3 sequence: CASSQRDRAEKLFF. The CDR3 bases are TGCGCCAGCAGTCAAAGGGACAGGGCTGAAAAACTGTTTTTT.

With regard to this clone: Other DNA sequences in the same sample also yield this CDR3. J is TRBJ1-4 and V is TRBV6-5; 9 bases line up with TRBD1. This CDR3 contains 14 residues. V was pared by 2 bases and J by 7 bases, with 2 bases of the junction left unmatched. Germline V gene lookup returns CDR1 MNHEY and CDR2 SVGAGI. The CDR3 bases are TGTGCCAGCAGTTACGGGACAGGGCTTGAAAAACTGTTTTTT. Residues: CASSYGTGLEKLFF.

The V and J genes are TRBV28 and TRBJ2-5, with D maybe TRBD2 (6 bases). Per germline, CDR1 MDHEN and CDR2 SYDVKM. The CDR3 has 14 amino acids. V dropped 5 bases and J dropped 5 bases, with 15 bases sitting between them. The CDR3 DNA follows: TGTGCCAGCAGTCCTAGCGCCCGGTGGGAGACCCAGTACTTC. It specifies CASSPSARWETQYF.

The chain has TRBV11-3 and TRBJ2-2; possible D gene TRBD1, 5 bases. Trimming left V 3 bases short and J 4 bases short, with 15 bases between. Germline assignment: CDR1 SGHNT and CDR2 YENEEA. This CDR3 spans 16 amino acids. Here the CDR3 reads CASSLGPYEVTGELFF. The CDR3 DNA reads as TGTGCCAGCAGCTTGGGGCCGTACGAGGTCACCGGGGAGCTGTTTTTT. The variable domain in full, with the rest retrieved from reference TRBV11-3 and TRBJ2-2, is EAGVVQSPRYKIIEKKQPVAFWCNPISGHNTLYWYLQNLGQGPELLIRYENEEAVDDSQLPKDRFSAERLKGVDSTLKIQPAELGDSAVYLCASSLGPYEVTGELFFGEGSRLTVL.

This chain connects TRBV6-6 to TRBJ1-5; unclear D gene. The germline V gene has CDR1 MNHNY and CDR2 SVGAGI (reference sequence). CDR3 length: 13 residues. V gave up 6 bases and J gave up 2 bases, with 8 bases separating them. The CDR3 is CASSDSGNQPQHF. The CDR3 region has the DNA TGTGCCAGCAGCGACTCCGGCAATCAGCCCCAGCATTTT.

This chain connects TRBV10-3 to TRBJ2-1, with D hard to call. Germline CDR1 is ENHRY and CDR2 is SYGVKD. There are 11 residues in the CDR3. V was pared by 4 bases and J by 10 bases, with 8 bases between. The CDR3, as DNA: TGTGCCATCAGTGCACCTGGAGAGCAGTTCTTC. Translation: CAISAPGEQFF.

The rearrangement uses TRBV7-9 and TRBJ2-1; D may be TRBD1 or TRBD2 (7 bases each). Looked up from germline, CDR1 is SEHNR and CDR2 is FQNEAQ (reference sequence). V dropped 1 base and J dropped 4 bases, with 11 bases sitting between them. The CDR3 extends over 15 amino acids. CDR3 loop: CASSLGGGQYNEQFF. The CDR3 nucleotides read TGTGCCAGCAGCTTAGGCGGGGGACAGTACAATGAGCAGTTCTTC. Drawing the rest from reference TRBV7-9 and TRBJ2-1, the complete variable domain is DTGVSQNPRHKITKRGQNVTFRCDPISEHNRLYWYRQTLGQGPEFLTYFQNEAQLEKSRLLSDRFSAERPKGSFSTLEIQRTEQGDSAMYLCASSLGGGQYNEQFFGPGTRLTVL.

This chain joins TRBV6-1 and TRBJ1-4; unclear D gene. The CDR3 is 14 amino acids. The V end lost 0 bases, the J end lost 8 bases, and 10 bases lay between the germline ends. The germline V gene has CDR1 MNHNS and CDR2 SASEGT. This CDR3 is CASSEADWGEKLFF. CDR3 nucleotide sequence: TGTGCCAGCAGTGAAGCGGACTGGGGAGAAAAACTGTTTTTT.

The DNA of the CDR3 is TGTGCCAGCAGCCAAGATATAGCGGGAGCAGCCGGGGAGCTGTTTTTT. Translated, it gives CASSQDIAGAAGELFF. The rearrangement uses TRBV4-2 and TRBJ2-2, with TRBD2 matching over 9 bases. The ends lost 0 bases at V and 6 bases at J; junction bases unmatched: 5. The CDR3 length is 16 residues. Germline loops: CDR1 LGHNA, CDR2 YNFKEQ.

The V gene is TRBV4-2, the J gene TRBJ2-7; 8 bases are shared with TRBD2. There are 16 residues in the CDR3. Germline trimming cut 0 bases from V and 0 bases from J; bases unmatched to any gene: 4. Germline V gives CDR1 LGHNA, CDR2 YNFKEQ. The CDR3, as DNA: TGTGCCAGCAGCCAAGAAGTAGCGGGGAACTCCTACGAGCAGTACTTC. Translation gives CASSQEVAGNSYEQYF.

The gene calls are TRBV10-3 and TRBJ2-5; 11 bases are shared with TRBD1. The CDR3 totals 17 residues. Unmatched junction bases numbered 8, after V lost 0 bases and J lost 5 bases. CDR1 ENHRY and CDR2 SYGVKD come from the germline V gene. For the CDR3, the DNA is TGTGCCATCAGTGAGTCGGCCGGGACAGGGGGTGTGGAGACCCAGTACTTC. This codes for CAISESAGTGGVETQYF.

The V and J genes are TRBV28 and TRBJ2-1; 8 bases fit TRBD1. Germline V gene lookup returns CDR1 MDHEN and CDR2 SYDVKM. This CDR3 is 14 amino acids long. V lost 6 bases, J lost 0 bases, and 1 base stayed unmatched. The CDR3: CASSTGGSYNEQFF. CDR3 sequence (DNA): TGTGCCAGCAGCACAGGGGGCTCCTACAATGAGCAGTTCTTC.

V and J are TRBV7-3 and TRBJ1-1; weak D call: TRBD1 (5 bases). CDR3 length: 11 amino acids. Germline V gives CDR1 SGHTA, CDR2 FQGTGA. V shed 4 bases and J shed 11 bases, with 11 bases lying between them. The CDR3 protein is CASSSGGGAFF. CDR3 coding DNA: TGTGCCAGCAGCTCCGGCGGGGGGGCTTTCTTT.

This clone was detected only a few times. CDR3: CASSLGWGTNTGELFF. As DNA, the CDR3 is TGCGCCAGCAGCCTCGGTTGGGGAACGAACACCGGGGAGCTGTTTTTT. V and J are TRBV4-1 and TRBJ2-2; D ambiguous. The CDR3 is 16 residues long. Trimming cost V 4 bases and J 0 bases, with 12 bases left between them. Germline CDR1 and CDR2: MGHRA and YSYEKL.

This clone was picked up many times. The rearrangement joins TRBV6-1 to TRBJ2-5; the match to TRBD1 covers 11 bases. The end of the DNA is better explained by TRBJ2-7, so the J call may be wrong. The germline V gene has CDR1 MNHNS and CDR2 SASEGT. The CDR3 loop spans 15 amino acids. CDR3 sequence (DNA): TGTGCCAGCAGTGAGAGCGGGACAGGGGGTAACGAGCAGTACTTC. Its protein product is CASSESGTGGNEQYF.

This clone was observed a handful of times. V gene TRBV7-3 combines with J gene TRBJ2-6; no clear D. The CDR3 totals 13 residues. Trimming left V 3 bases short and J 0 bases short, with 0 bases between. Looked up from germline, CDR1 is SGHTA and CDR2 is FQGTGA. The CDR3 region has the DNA TGTGCCAGCAGCTTCTCTGGGGCCAACGTCCTGACTTTC. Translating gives CASSFSGANVLTF.

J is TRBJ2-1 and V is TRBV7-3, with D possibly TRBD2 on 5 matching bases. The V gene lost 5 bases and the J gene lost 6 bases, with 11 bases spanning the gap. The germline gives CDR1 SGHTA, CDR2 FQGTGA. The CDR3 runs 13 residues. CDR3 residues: CASSPETSNEQFF. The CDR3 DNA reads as TGTGCCAGCAGCCCCGAAACTAGCAATGAGCAGTTCTTC.

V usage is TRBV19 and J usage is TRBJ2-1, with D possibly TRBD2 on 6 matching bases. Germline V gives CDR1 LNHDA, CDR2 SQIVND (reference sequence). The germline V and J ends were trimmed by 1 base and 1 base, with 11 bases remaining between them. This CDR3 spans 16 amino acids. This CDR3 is CASSIGPGRSYNEQFF. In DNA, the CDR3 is TGTGCCAGTAGTATAGGTCCGGGGAGGTCCTACAATGAGCAGTTCTTC.

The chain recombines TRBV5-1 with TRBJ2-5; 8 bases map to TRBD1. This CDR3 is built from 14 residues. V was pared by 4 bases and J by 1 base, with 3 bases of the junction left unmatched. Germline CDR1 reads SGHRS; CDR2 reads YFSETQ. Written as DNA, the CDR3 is TGCGCCAGCAGCATAGGGACAGGCCAAGAGACCCAGTACTTC. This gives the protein CASSIGTGQETQYF.

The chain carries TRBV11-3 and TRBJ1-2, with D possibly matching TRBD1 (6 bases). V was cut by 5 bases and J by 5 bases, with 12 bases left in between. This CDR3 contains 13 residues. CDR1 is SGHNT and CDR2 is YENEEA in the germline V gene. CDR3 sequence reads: CASSQDSPYGYTF. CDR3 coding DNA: TGTGCCAGCAGCCAGGACAGCCCATATGGCTACACCTTC.

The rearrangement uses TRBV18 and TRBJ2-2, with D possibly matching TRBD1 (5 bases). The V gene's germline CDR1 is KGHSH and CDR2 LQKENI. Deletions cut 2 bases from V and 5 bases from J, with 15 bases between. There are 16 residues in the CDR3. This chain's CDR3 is CASSPSQGEKTGELFF. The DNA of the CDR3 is TGTGCCAGCTCACCATCGCAGGGTGAGAAGACCGGGGAGCTGTTTTTT.